The entry that follows covers one T cell receptor (beta chain) sequence. There is no known antigen for this receptor. One base away there is no much larger clone; base qualities are not given. Per the germline V gene (reference sequence), GTSNPN is the CDR1 and SVGIG is the CDR2. V and J are trimmed by 2 bases and 2 bases, and the gene matches miss 4 bases of the junction. From the cysteine up to the phenylalanine, the CDR3 has a length of 14 residues. The sequence is cut down to CDR3 DNA, 42 bases in frame from base 1. The data belong to a study of lymphopenia after photon versus proton radiotherapy (dated by TCRdb to the late 2010s). Looking at the study overall: The study compared the immunological effects of photon versus proton radiation therapy in patients with gastrointestinal tumors who developed high-grade lymphopenia. The goal of the study was to characterize the differences between the two radiation modalities in how they affect the immune system. The 15 to 20 patients in the cohort had gastrointestinal tumors, were treated with either photon or proton therapy, and subsequently developed lymphopenia. Overall results and qualifications from the work: Once the lymphocyte count had reached its nadir, the repertoires of photon-treated patients showed oligoclonal expansion, particularly of CD8+ Temra cells, and this expansion drove the decline in diversity. The authors looked at the survival association only in patients who died, and they framed better survival with proton therapy as a possibility rather than a demonstrated result. Across the cohort, among patients who died, a greater drop in TCR diversity after the nadir was inversely correlated with overall survival time. Proton-treated patients stayed relatively stable during treatment, while photon-treated patients lost naive T cells and TCR diversity and gained effector/memory populations.

Library construction relied on the immunoSEQ multiplex PCR assay. T cell repertoires were profiled with deep sequencing of rearranged TCR beta loci together with multiparametric flow cytometry. TCRdb obtained this table from immuneACCESS and retained in-frame rearrangements with V and J assigned. These tables miss some clones; where compared with another copy, unresolved V genes account for less than half of the shortfall, and the remainder is unexplained. This sample comprises roughly 25,000 clones, more than 75% of them detected only once. The ten largest clones capture 0.75% to 0.9% of the sample.

The rearrangement joined TRBV30 to TRBJ1-1, with 8 bases in between that match TRBD1. The sequence was obtained from a woman aged 45-65 years with cholangiocarcinoma. The specimen comprised peripheral blood, sampled from a patient treated with photon-based radiotherapy. Here the CDR3 is given as CAWSTDRANTEAFF. The DNA sequence is TGTGCCTGGAGTACGGACAGGGCAAACACTGAAGCTTTCTTT.